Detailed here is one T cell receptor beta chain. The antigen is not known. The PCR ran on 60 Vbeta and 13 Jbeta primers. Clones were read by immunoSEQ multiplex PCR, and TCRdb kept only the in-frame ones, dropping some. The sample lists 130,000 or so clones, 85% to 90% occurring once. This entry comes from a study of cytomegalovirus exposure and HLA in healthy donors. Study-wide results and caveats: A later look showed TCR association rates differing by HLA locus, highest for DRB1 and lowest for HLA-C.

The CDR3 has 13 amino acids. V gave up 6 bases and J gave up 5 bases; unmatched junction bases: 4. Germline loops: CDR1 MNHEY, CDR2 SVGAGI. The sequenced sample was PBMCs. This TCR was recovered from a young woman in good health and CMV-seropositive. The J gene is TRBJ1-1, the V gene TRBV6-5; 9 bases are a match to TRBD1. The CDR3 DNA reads TGTGCCAGCAGAACGACAGGGGGAACTGAAGCTTTCTTT. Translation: CASRTTGGTEAFF.